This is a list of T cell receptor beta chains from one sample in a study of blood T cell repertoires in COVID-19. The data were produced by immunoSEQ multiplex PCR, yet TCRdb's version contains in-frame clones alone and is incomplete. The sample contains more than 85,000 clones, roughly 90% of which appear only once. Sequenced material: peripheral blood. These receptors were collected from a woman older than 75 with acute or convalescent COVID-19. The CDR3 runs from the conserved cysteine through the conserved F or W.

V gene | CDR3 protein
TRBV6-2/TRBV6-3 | CASSYPTLLDSPLHF
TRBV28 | CASSSSGQPDYGYTF
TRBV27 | CASSRLADHYEQYF
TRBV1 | CTSSQDRVAVNEQFF
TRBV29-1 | CSVESDRDYGYTF
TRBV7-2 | CASSDLGQGYGYTF
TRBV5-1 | CASSHAGTEETQYF
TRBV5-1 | CASSPLPTAPSYEQYF
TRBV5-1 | CASSLMGGDSYNSPLHF
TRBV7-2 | CASSLAGLEAGELFF
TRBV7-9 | CASRRFDNSPLHF
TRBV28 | CASSLRSGGYNSPLHF
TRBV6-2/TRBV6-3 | CASSSGGAGANVLTF
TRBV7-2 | CASSLDGRNYGYTF
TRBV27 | CASISPSGGSGRPGELFF
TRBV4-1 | CASSQGVTRIGYTF
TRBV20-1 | CSASNPLANTDTQYF
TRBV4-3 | CASSQDSISTDTQYF
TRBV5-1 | CASSLGTGGNTIYF
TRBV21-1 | CAGQGESNQPQHF
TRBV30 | CAWSVLGTSEFF
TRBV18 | CASSPLGGRTDTQYF
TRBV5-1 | CASSLSGQGTEAFF
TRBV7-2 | CASSLDRGSEQFF
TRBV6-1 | CASSERTGGGEQYF
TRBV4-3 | CASSRAQGGDYGYTF
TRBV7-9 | CASSETSGRAGQETQYF
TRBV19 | CASSRFSAGYTF
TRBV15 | CATSRDRDRNEKLFF
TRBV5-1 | CASSLQGQDTEAFF
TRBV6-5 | CARNSAGVNQPQHF
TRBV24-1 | CATSDPIEDTQYF
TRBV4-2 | CASSQDGQSQETQYF
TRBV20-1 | CSARQSYEQYF
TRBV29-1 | CSVGGQGALSNEQFF
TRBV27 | CASSFGPNPGQGSYEQYF
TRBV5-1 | CASSLGGTTINEQFF
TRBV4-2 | CASSHPPGGPRPGNTIYF
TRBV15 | CATSSGQPTRIEQYF
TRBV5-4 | CASSLVGDRVYGYTF
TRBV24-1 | CATSEKGGRRSNQPQHF
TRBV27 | CASRPGQMNTEAFF
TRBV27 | CASSPGGGYGYTF
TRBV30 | CAWSVRKRPAAYEQYF
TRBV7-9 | CASSSGLAGGSSYNEQFF
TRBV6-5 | CASRTGGQGDGGYTF
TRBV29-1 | CSVLPQETQYF